The T cell receptor (beta chain) under discussion was sequenced for a study of blood T cell repertoires in COVID-19. Study overall: Italy, Spain and the United States were the sources of the convalescent and acute COVID-19 samples. The cDNA or gDNA used as material had been derived from T cells, B-cell-depleted T cells, or PBMCs.

Original analysis: Amplification of reference gene primers was used by the study to estimate nucleated cell counts. Using immunoSEQ multiplex PCR, the repertoire was profiled, and TCRdb retains in-frame clones only, with some absent. Clone size and V and J calls were adopted from that table, with D and trimming inferred from the DNA. The table lists around 130,000 clones, about 80% of them singletons, with 9% to 15% in the top ten. Trimming took 6 bases from V and 8 from J, leaving 17 bases between them. This CDR3 region has 14 residues. The germline V gene has CDR1 KGHDR and CDR2 SFDVKD. The V call is TRBV24-1, the J call TRBJ2-3, with D perhaps matching TRBD2 (7 bases). The receptor comes from a woman aged 55-70 years with acute or convalescent COVID-19. Sequencing used peripheral blood. The CDR3 loop reads CATSLGGGFATQYF. For the CDR3, the DNA is TGTGCCACCAGTTTAGGGGGAGGGTTTGCTACGCAGTATTTT.